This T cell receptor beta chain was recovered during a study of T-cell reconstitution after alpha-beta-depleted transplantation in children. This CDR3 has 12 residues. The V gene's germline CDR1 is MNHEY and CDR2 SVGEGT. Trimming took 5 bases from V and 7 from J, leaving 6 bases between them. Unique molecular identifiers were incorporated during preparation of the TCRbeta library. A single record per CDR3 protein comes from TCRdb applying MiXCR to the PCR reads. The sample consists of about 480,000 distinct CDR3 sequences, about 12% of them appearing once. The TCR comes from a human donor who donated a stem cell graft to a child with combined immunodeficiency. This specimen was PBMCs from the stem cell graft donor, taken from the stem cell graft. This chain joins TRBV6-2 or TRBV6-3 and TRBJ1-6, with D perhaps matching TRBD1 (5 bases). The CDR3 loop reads CASSRQNSPLHF. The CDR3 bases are TGTGCCAGCAGTCGACAGAATTCACCCCTCCACTTT.